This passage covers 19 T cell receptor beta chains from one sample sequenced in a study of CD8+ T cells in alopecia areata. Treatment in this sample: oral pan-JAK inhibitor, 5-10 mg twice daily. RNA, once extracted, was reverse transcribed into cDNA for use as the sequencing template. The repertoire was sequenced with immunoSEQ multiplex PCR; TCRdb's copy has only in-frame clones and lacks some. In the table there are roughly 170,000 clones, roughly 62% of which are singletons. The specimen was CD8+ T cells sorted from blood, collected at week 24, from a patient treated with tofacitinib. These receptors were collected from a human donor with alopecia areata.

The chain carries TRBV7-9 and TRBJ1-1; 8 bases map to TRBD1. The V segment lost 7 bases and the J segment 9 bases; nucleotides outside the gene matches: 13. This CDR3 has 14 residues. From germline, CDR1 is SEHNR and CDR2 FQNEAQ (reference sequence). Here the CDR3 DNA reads TGTGCCAGCAAACCCGCCCAGGGGGCGATTCAAGCTTTCTTT. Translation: CASKPAQGAIQAFF.

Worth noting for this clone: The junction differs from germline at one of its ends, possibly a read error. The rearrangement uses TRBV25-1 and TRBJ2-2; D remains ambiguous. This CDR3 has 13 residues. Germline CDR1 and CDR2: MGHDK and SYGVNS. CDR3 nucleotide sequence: TGTGCCAGCACCGGACCGAAAACCGGGGAGCTGTTTTTT. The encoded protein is CASTGPKTGELFF.

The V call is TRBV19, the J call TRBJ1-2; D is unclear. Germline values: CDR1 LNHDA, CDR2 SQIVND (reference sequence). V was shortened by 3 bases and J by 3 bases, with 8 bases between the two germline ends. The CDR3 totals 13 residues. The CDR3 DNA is TGTGCCAGTAGTATGGCGGTAGACTATGGCTACACCTTC. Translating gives CASSMAVDYGYTF.

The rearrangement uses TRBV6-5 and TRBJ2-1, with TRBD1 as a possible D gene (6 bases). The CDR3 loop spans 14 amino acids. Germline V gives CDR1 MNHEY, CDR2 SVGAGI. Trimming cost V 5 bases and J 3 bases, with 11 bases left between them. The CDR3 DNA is TGTGCCAGCAGTAATGGACAGTTCTACAATGAGCAGTTCTTC. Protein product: CASSNGQFYNEQFF.

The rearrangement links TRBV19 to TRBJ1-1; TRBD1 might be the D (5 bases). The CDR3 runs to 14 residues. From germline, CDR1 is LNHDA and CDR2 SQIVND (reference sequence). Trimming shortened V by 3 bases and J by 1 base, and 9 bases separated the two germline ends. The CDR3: CASSIGGGNTEAFF. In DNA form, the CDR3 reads TGTGCCAGTAGTATTGGTGGGGGGAACACTGAAGCTTTCTTT. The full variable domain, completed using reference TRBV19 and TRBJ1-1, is DGGITQSPKYLFRKEGQNVTLSCEQNLNHDAMYWYRQDPGQGLRLIYYSQIVNDFQKGDIAEGYSVSREKKESFPLTVTSAQKNPTAFYLCASSIGGGNTEAFFGQGTRLTVV.

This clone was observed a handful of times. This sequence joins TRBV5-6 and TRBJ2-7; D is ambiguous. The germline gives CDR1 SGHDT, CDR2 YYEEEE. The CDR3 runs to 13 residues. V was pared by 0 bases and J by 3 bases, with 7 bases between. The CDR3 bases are TGTGCCAGCAGCTTGGAGCCGAACTACGAGCAGTACTTC. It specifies CASSLEPNYEQYF. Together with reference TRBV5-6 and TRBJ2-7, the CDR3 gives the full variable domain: DAGVTQSPTHLIKTRGQQVTLRCSPKSGHDTVSWYQQALGQGPQFIFQYYEEEERQRGNFPDRFSGHQFPNYSSELNVNALLLGDSALYLCASSLEPNYEQYFGPGTRLTVT.

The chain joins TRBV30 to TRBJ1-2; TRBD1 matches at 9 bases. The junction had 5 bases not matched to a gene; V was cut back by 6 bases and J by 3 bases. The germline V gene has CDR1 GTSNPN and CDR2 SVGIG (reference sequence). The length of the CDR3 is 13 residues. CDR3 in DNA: TGTGCCTGTCGGGACAGGGCTTACTATGGCTACACCTTC. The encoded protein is CACRDRAYYGYTF.

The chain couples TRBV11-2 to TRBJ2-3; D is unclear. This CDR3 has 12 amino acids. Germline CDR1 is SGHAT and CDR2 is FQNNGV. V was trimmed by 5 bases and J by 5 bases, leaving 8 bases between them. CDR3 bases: TGTGCCAGCAGCCGACTTGGAGATACGCAGTATTTT. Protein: CASSRLGDTQYF.

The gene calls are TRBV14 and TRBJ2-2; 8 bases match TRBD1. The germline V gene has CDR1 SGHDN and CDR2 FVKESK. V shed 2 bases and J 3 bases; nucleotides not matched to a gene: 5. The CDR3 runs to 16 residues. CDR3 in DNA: TGTGCCAGCAGCCAAAAGGACAGGGAGGACACCGGGGAGCTGTTTTTT. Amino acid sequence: CASSQKDREDTGELFF.

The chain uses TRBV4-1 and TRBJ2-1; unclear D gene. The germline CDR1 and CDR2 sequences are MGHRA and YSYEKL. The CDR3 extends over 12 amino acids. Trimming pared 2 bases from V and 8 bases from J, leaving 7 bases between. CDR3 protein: CASSQKGDEQFF. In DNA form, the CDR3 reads TGCGCCAGCAGCCAAAAGGGCGATGAGCAGTTCTTC.

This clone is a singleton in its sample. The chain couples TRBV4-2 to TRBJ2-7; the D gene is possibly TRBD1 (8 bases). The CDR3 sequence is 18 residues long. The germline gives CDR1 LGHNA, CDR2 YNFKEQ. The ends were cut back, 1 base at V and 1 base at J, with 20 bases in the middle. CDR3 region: CASSQGAGEDRESYEQYF. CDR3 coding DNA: TGTGCCAGCAGCCAAGGGGCGGGGGAGGACAGGGAGTCCTACGAGCAGTACTTC.

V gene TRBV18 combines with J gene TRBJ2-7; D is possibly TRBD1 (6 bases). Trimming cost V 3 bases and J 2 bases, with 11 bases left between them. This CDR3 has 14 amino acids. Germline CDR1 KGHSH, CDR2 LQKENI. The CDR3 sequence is CASSPRGGAYEQYF. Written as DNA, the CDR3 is TGTGCCAGCTCACCCAGGGGTGGGGCCTACGAGCAGTACTTC.

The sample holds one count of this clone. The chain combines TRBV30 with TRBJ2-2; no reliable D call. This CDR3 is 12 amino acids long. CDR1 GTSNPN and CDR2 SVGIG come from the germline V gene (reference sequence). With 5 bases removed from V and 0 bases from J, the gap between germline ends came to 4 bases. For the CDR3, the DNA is TGTGCCTGGGACCCGAACACCGGGGAGCTGTTTTTT. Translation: CAWDPNTGELFF.

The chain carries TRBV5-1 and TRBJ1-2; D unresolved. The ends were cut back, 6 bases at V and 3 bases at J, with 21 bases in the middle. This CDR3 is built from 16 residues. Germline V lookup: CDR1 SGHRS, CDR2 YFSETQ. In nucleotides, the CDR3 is TGCGCCAGCATTGGGGAGGGCAGGCCTCCTCACTATGGCTACACCTTC. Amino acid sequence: CASIGEGRPPHYGYTF.

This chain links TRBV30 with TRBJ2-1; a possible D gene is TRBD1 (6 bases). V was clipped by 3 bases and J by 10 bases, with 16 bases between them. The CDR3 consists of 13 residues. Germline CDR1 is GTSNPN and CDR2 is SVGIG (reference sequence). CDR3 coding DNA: TGTGCCTGGAGGGATGCAGGGGTTGGCGAGCAGTTCTTC. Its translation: CAWRDAGVGEQFF.

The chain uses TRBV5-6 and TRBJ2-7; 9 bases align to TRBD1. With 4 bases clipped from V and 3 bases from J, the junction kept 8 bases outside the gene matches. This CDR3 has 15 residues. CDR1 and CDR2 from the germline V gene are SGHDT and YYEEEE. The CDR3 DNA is TGTGCCAGCAGCGCAGGACAGGGGACGAACTACGAGCAGTACTTC. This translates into CASSAGQGTNYEQYF. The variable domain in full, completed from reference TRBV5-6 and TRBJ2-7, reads DAGVTQSPTHLIKTRGQQVTLRCSPKSGHDTVSWYQQALGQGPQFIFQYYEEEERQRGNFPDRFSGHQFPNYSSELNVNALLLGDSALYLCASSAGQGTNYEQYFGPGTRLTVT.

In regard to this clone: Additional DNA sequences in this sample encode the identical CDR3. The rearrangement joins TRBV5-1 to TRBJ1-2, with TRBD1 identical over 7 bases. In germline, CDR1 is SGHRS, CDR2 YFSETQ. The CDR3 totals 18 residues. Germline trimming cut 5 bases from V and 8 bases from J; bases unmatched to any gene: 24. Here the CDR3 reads CASRRLNYLGQAPEGYTF. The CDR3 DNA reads TGCGCCAGCAGGAGGCTGAACTACCTCGGACAGGCCCCAGAAGGCTACACCTTC.

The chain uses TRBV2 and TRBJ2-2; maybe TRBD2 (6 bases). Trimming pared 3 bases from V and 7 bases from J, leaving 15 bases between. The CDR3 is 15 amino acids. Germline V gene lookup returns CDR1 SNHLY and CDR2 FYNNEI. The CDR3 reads CASSEVTRSLGELFF. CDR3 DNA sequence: TGTGCCAGCAGTGAGGTGACTAGGTCCCTCGGGGAGCTGTTTTTT.

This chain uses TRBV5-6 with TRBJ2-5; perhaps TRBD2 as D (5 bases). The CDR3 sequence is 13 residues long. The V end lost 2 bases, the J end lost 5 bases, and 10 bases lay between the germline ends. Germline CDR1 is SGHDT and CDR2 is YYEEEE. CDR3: CASSLGRRETQYF. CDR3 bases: TGTGCCAGCAGCTTAGGCAGGAGGGAGACCCAGTACTTC.